The 29 T cell receptor beta chains in this list originate from one sample, sequenced in a study of vaccination and CD4 T cells after COVID-19. Their recognized antigens are unknown. Sequence data for DNA of cultured CD4+ T cells were generated by the Oncomine TCR Beta short-read assay. TCRdb re-called the PCR reads with MiXCR, one entry per CDR3 protein. Here the sample spans some 11,000 distinct CDR3 sequences, approximately 60% being singletons. Noted treatment: roughly 10-day PBMC culture with coronavirus spike peptide pools or control peptides (ViraFEST assay). The input for sequencing was CD4+ T cells from blood, cultured in vitro, taken before SARS-CoV-2 vaccination. The receptors were gathered from a human donor who had recovered from COVID-19.

This chain joins TRBV7-2 and TRBJ2-7, with 8 positions matching TRBD2. The CDR3 runs to 14 residues. V shed 2 bases and J 4 bases; nucleotides not matched to a gene: 4. Germline V lookup: CDR1 SGHTA, CDR2 FQGNSA. As DNA, the CDR3 is TGTGCCAGCAGCTTAACGGGAGGGTTGTACGAGCAGTACTTC. Amino acid sequence: CASSLTGGLYEQYF.

The gene calls are TRBV6-2 or TRBV6-3 and TRBJ2-1; TRBD1 matches 11 bases. Germline CDR1 and CDR2: MNHEY and SVGEGT. V was clipped by 6 bases and J by 6 bases; unmatched bases: 7. The CDR3 loop spans 15 amino acids. In nucleotides, the CDR3 is TGTGCCAGCAGCGACCGGGACAGGGGGATCAATGAGCAGTTCTTC. Amino acid sequence: CASSDRDRGINEQFF.

CDR3 region: CASSPMGEETQYF. Written as DNA, the CDR3 is TGTGCCAGCAGTCCCATGGGGGAAGAGACCCAGTACTTC. The chain uses TRBV25-1 and TRBJ2-5; D is perhaps TRBD1 or TRBD2 (5 bases each). There are 13 residues in the CDR3. The V end was cut by 5 bases, the J end by 3 bases, with 10 bases between. The germline V gene encodes CDR1 MGHDK and CDR2 SYGVNS.

The chain carries TRBV20-1 and TRBJ1-1, with D possibly matching TRBD1 (5 bases). Germline lookup yields CDR1 DFQATT and CDR2 SNEGSKA (reference sequence). Trimming took off 1 base at V and 4 bases at J, with 13 bases between the two ends. CDR3 length: 14 amino acids. In DNA, the CDR3 is TGCAGTGCTAGAGGCCTTGGGGGTGGCACTGAAGCTTTCTTT. Translated: CSARGLGGGTEAFF.

The rearrangement uses TRBV7-8 and TRBJ2-4; tentative D call: TRBD1 (5 bases). The ends were cut back, 0 bases at V and 2 bases at J, with 17 bases in the middle. Germline V gene data show CDR1 as SGHVS and CDR2 as FQNEAQ. The length of the CDR3 is 18 residues. CDR3 DNA sequence: TGTGCCAGCAGCTTAGCGTGGTACCGGGCAGGGTCCAAAAACATTCAGTACTTC. It codes for CASSLAWYRAGSKNIQYF. Together with reference TRBV7-8 and TRBJ2-4, the CDR3 gives the full variable domain: GAGVSQSPRYKVAKRGQDVALRCDPISGHVSLFWYQQALGQGPEFLTYFQNEAQLDKSGLPSDRFFAERPEGSVSTLKIQRTQQEDSAVYLCASSLAWYRAGSKNIQYFGAGTRLSVL.

The V gene is TRBV20-1, the J gene TRBJ2-4; 11 positions match TRBD2. In germline, CDR1 is DFQATT, CDR2 SNEGSKA (reference sequence). V trimming: 6 bases; J trimming: 8 bases; junction bases outside the gene matches: 12. The CDR3 is made up of 15 amino acids. CDR3 protein: CSATGTSGPLDIQYF. CDR3 in DNA: TGCAGTGCCACCGGGACTAGCGGTCCCCTAGACATTCAGTACTTC.

This rearrangement joins TRBV30 to TRBJ2-1; 9 nucleotides match TRBD1. Germline V gene sequence: CDR1 GTSNPN, CDR2 SVGIG (reference sequence). The CDR3 runs 16 residues. V lost 3 bases and J lost 4; bases outside the gene matches: 10. CDR3 DNA: TGTGCCTGGAGGAGCCGGACAGGGGATACATACAATGAGCAGTTCTTC. Translation gives CAWRSRTGDTYNEQFF.

The chain links TRBV20-1 to TRBJ2-5; D possibly uses TRBD1 or TRBD2 (5 bases each). The germline V and J ends were trimmed by 6 bases and 4 bases, with 12 bases remaining between them. CDR1 and CDR2 from the germline V gene are DFQATT and SNEGSKA (reference sequence). This CDR3 comprises 12 residues. The CDR3 reads CSARTGAETQYF. For the CDR3, the DNA is TGCAGTGCGAGGACCGGGGCAGAGACCCAGTACTTC.

The chain employs TRBV7-3 and TRBJ2-1; tentatively, D is TRBD1 or TRBD2 (5 bases each). The CDR3 totals 17 residues. The germline V gene encodes CDR1 SGHTA and CDR2 FQGTGA. V was trimmed by 6 bases and J by 13 bases, leaving 31 bases between them. The CDR3 loop reads CASSYQTAGSGQTRQFF. CDR3 nucleotides: TGTGCCAGCAGTTATCAAACGGCAGGGAGTGGTCAAACCAGACAGTTCTTC.

This clonotype was recorded a few times. V is TRBV6-5 and J is TRBJ2-2, with 8 nucleotides matching TRBD1. Losses at the gene ends were 2 bases for V and 5 bases for J; bases not matched to a gene: 10. This CDR3 contains 17 residues. Per germline, CDR1 MNHEY and CDR2 SVGAGI. CDR3 nucleotide sequence: TGTGCCAGCAGTTACCGAAGACAGGGGTGGAGTACCGGGGAGCTGTTTTTT. Its translation: CASSYRRQGWSTGELFF.

This rearrangement joins TRBV12-3 or TRBV12-4 to TRBJ1-2; no reliable D call. The V end lost 3 bases, the J end lost 3 bases, and 11 bases lay between the germline ends. CDR3 length: 14 residues. CDR3 loop: CASSLLERYYGYTF. CDR3 coding DNA: TGTGCCAGCAGTTTGTTAGAGAGGTACTATGGCTACACCTTC.

The gene calls are TRBV7-9 and TRBJ2-3; D not certain. The CDR3 extends over 17 amino acids. CDR1 is SEHNR, CDR2 FQNEAQ, per germline (reference sequence). V was cut by 3 bases and J by 3 bases, with 19 bases left in between. The CDR3 bases are TGTGCCAGCAGCTTCTATCCTGATATCTTATTAACAGATACGCAGTATTTT. Protein product: CASSFYPDILLTDTQYF. The whole variable domain, remainder taken from reference TRBV7-9 and TRBJ2-3, is DTGVSQNPRHKITKRGQNVTFRCDPISEHNRLYWYRQTLGQGPEFLTYFQNEAQLEKSRLLSDRFSAERPKGSFSTLEIQRTEQGDSAMYLCASSFYPDILLTDTQYFGPGTRLTVL.

The V gene is TRBV10-3, the J gene TRBJ2-5; 7 nucleotides agree with TRBD1. Germline CDR1 is ENHRY and CDR2 is SYGVKD. There are 15 residues in the CDR3. Trimming cost V 4 bases and J 4 bases; bases outside gene matches: 9. CDR3 DNA sequence: TGTGCCATCAGTGGGAGACAGGGACCCTCAGAGACCCAGTACTTC. It yields the protein CAISGRQGPSETQYF.

CDR3 coding DNA: TGTGCCACCAGTGATAAGGAATACATTAGCACAGATACGCAGTATTTT. Translated: CATSDKEYISTDTQYF. This chain uses TRBV24-1 with TRBJ2-3; no clear D. CDR3 length: 16 amino acids. The V end lost 3 bases, the J end lost 0 bases, and 12 bases lay between the germline ends. Germline CDR1 KGHDR, CDR2 SFDVKD.

The V call is TRBV6-2 or TRBV6-3, the J call TRBJ1-5; 10 bases map to TRBD1. Germline loops: CDR1 MNHEY, CDR2 SVGEGT. The J segment lost 6 bases and the V segment lost 2 bases, leaving 4 bases of the junction unmatched. The CDR3 has 15 amino acids. The CDR3 here is CASSYVGQGGQPQHF. CDR3 sequence (DNA): TGTGCCAGCAGTTACGTCGGACAGGGGGGTCAGCCCCAGCATTTT.

This clonotype was observed a few times. The chain combines TRBV20-1 with TRBJ2-3, with D unclear. Germline CDR1 and CDR2: DFQATT and SNEGSKA (reference sequence). The CDR3 has 13 amino acids. V was clipped by 1 base and J by 1 base, with 6 bases between them. CDR3 nucleotides: TGCAGTGCTAGAGGGAGTGGCACAGATACGCAGTATTTT. Amino acids: CSARGSGTDTQYF.

This chain uses TRBV6-1 with TRBJ2-7; D gene uncertain. The V end was cut by 6 bases, the J end by 6 bases, with 24 bases between. The CDR3 covers 16 residues. Germline V lookup: CDR1 MNHNS, CDR2 SASEGT. The CDR3 region is CASRGEVGRLLSEQYF. CDR3 coding DNA: TGTGCCAGCAGGGGCGAGGTAGGACGACTCTTGTCCGAGCAGTACTTC.

This clonotype has more than one count but fewer than ten. The chain has TRBV25-1 and TRBJ1-1; D call uncertain. V was shortened by 3 bases and J by 5 bases, with 4 bases between the two germline ends. Germline V gene sequence: CDR1 MGHDK, CDR2 SYGVNS. There are 11 residues in the CDR3. The CDR3 sequence: CASSEVTEAFF. The CDR3 DNA sequence: TGTGCCAGCAGTGAGGTGACTGAAGCTTTCTTT.

This rearrangement joins TRBV10-3 to TRBJ1-2; TRBD1 might be the D (6 bases). V shed 0 bases and J shed 8 bases, with 13 bases lying between them. The CDR3 is 14 amino acids. Germline CDR1 ENHRY, CDR2 SYGVKD. The CDR3 sequence is CAISESGAPVGYTF. In DNA, the CDR3 is TGTGCCATCAGTGAGTCGGGGGCCCCTGTGGGCTACACCTTC.

This rearrangement joins TRBV29-1 to TRBJ1-2; a weak D match, TRBD1 (6 bases). V was cut by 4 bases and J by 2 bases, with 11 bases left in between. CDR3 size: 13 residues. Germline V lookup: CDR1 SQVTM, CDR2 ANQGSEA. Here the CDR3 DNA reads TGCAGCGTTGCTATGACAGGAAACTATGGCTACACCTTC. Translation gives CSVAMTGNYGYTF.

V and J are TRBV2 and TRBJ2-5; 7 bases are shared with TRBD1. The CDR3 spans 14 residues. Losses at the gene ends were 4 bases for V and 5 bases for J; bases not matched to a gene: 7. Germline CDR1 reads SNHLY; CDR2 reads FYNNEI. The DNA of the CDR3 is TGTGCCAGCAGTGTCCACAGGGGCGGGGAGACCCAGTACTTC. It yields the protein CASSVHRGGETQYF.

This clonotype is large within its sample. The J gene is TRBJ2-3, the V gene TRBV20-1, with D unclear. The germline V and J ends were trimmed by 4 bases and 2 bases, with 7 bases remaining between them. CDR3 length: 12 residues. Germline CDR1 DFQATT, CDR2 SNEGSKA (reference sequence). The CDR3 nucleotides read TGCAGTGCTAATCCCTACACAGATACGCAGTATTTT. Protein product: CSANPYTDTQYF.

This chain uses TRBV5-1 with TRBJ1-3, with 7 bases aligning to TRBD1. Germline V gives CDR1 SGHRS, CDR2 YFSETQ. The junction had 3 bases not matched to a gene; V was cut back by 2 bases and J by 4 bases. The CDR3 totals 14 residues. This CDR3 is CASSFGQAGNTIYF. The CDR3 nucleotides are TGCGCCAGCAGCTTCGGACAGGCGGGAAACACCATATATTTT.

The chain links TRBV20-1 to TRBJ1-2; TRBD1 matches 8 bases. V lost 5 bases, J lost 3 bases, and 11 bases stayed unmatched. CDR1 DFQATT and CDR2 SNEGSKA come from the germline V gene (reference sequence). The CDR3 extends over 15 amino acids. The CDR3 DNA sequence: TGCAGTGCTCCTCCTCAGACAGGGGTTGACTATGGCTACACCTTC. Its protein is CSAPPQTGVDYGYTF.

This clonotype has only a few counts. The rearrangement joins TRBV24-1 to TRBJ1-5; TRBD1 aligns across 8 bases. Germline CDR1 reads KGHDR; CDR2 reads SFDVKD. The CDR3 consists of 15 residues. The V gene end was trimmed by 3 bases and the J gene end by 10 bases; junction bases not matched to a gene: 10. CDR3 protein: CATSDRTGPSGPQHF. CDR3 nucleotides: TGTGCCACCAGTGATAGGACAGGGCCTTCGGGTCCCCAGCATTTT.

J is TRBJ1-6 and V is TRBV6-2 or TRBV6-3, with TRBD1 as a possible D gene (6 bases). Germline V gene data show CDR1 as MNHEY and CDR2 as SVGEGT. The V end lost 7 bases, the J end lost 6 bases, and 25 bases lay between the germline ends. This CDR3 is built from 18 residues. The CDR3 spells CASNPSPPTQGVNSPLHF. The CDR3 DNA is TGTGCCAGCAATCCTTCTCCGCCAACACAGGGAGTTAATTCACCCCTCCACTTT.

The V gene is TRBV20-1, the J gene TRBJ2-2, with TRBD2 identical over 8 bases. Per germline, CDR1 DFQATT and CDR2 SNEGSKA (reference sequence). The CDR3 extends over 19 amino acids. The J segment lost 4 bases and the V segment lost 0 bases, leaving 16 bases of the junction unmatched. The chain's CDR3 is CSARDLSFSGTSATGELFF. The DNA of the CDR3 is TGCAGTGCTAGAGATCTGAGTTTTTCCGGGACTAGTGCCACCGGGGAGCTGTTTTTT.

This rearrangement joins TRBV7-8 to TRBJ1-6; D remains ambiguous. This CDR3 is 14 amino acids long. Trimming stripped 0 bases from V and 10 bases from J, with 10 bases between. Germline CDR1 reads SGHVS; CDR2 reads FQNEAQ. The CDR3 sequence is CASSLARGGSPLHF. The CDR3 DNA is TGTGCCAGCAGCTTAGCCCGAGGCGGCTCACCCCTCCACTTT.

The chain combines TRBV6-1 with TRBJ1-1, with D possibly TRBD1 on 5 matching bases. Germline V gives CDR1 MNHNS, CDR2 SASEGT. The CDR3 runs to 12 residues. V was trimmed by 1 base and J by 10 bases, leaving 10 bases between them. CDR3 sequence: CASSEDRLPAFF. In nucleotides, the CDR3 is TGTGCCAGCAGTGAAGACAGGTTGCCAGCTTTCTTT.